This TCR beta chain appears in the sequencing data of a study of cytomegalovirus exposure and HLA in healthy donors. To note about this clone: Its matching antigen is unknown.

Trimming took off 11 bases at V and 7 bases at J, with 15 bases between the two ends. The CDR3 is 12 amino acids. Germline CDR1 and CDR2: MNHEY and SVGAGI. General study results and limits: CMV antigen specificity was confirmed in vitro for a few CMV-associated chains.

Sequenced by immunoSEQ multiplex PCR; TCRdb stores in-frame clones only, minus some. This sample carries some 190,000 clones, about 83% of them seen once, and the ten largest clones take more than 1.1%. This clonotype was obtained from a woman aged 18 to 35 in good health and CMV-seronegative. The chain joins TRBV6-5 to TRBJ1-5; possibly TRBD1 for D (6 bases). The sample consisted of PBMCs. The chain's CDR3 is CASRGAGQPQHF. In DNA, the CDR3 is TGTGCCTCCCGGGGGGCAGGGCAGCCCCAGCATTTT.